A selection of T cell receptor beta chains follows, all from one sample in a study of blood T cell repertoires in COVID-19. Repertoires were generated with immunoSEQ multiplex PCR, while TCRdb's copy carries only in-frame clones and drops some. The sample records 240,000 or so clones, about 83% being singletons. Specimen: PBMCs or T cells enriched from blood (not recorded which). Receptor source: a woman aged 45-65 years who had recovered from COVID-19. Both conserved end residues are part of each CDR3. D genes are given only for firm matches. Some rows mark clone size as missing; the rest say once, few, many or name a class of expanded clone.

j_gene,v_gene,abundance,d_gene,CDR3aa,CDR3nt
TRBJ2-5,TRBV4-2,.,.,CASSQSAGRETQYF,TGTGCCAGCAGCCAGTCGGCGGGAAGGGAGACCCAGTACTTC
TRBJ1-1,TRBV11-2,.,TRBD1,CASSLEGQMNTEAFF,TGTGCCAGCAGCTTAGAGGGACAGATGAACACTGAAGCTTTCTTT
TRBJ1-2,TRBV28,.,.,CASSFPLGQIYGYTF,TGTGCCAGCAGTTTCCCCCTCGGACAGATCTATGGCTACACCTTC
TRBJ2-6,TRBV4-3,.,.,CASSPYEGGASGANVLTF,TGCGCCAGCAGCCCTTACGAAGGGGGGGCCTCTGGGGCCAACGTCCTGACTTTC
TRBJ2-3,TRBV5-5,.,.,CASSAPEVGGTDTQYF,TGTGCCAGCAGCGCTCCGGAGGTCGGTGGTACAGATACGCAGTATTTT
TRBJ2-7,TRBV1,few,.,CTSSHFGFGTSNYEQYF,.
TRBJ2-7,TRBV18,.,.,CASSPQEGGQYF,TGTGCCAGCTCACCACAAGAGGGAGGGCAGTACTTC
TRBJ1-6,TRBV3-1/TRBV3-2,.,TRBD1,CASSQVLRWGQGNSPLHF,TGTGCCAGCAGCCAAGTACTTAGGTGGGGACAGGGGAATTCACCCCTCCACTTT
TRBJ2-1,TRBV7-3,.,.,CASSLNAQGNEQFF,TGTGCCAGCAGCTTAAACGCACAGGGCAATGAGCAGTTCTTC
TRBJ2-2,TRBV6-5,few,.,CASTQGGTGELFF,TGTGCCAGCACGCAGGGAGGCACCGGGGAGCTGTTTTTT
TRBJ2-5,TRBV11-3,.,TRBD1,CASSSQGERETQYF,TGTGCCAGCAGCTCTCAGGGGGAGCGAGAGACCCAGTACTTC
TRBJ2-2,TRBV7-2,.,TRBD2,CASSLPDLAGGRTGELFF,TGTGCCAGCAGCTTACCGGATCTAGCGGGAGGTCGCACCGGGGAGCTGTTTTTT
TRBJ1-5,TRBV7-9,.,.,CASSSLGPTNNQPQHF,TGTGCCAGCAGCTCCCTTGGGCCGACAAACAATCAGCCCCAGCATTTT
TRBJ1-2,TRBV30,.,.,CAWSSYGINYGYTF,TGTGCCTGGAGTTCCTACGGGATTAACTATGGCTACACCTTC
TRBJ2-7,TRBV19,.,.,CASSISRGNIHEQYF,TGTGCCAGTAGTATAAGTAGGGGGAATATCCACGAGCAGTACTTC
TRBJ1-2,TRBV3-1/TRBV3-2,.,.,CASSQVQGSDGYTF,TGTGCCAGCAGCCAAGTGCAGGGGTCTGACGGCTACACCTTC
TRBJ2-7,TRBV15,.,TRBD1,CATSTWGTGKGYEQYF,TGTGCCACCAGCACCTGGGGGACAGGGAAGGGTTACGAGCAGTACTTC
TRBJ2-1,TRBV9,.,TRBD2,CASSVGPSGSYNEQFF,TGTGCCAGCAGCGTCGGCCCGAGCGGGAGCTACAATGAGCAGTTCTTC
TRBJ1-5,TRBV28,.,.,CASTPYGQKDQPQHF,TGTGCCAGCACCCCCTACGGACAGAAGGATCAGCCCCAGCATTTT
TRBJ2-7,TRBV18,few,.,CASSLTGPPEQYF,TGTGCCAGCTCACTGACAGGTCCCCCCGAGCAGTACTTC
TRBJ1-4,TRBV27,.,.,CASSYLDMGGKLFF,TGTGCCAGCAGCTATCTCGACATGGGTGGAAAACTGTTTTTT
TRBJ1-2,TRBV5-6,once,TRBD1,CASSFQQGAIIGSGYTF,TGTGCCAGCAGCTTTCAACAGGGGGCCATTATTGGCAGTGGCTACACCTTC
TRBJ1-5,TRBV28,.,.,CASSQLRVPGGSNQPQHF,TGTGCCAGCAGTCAACTCCGGGTCCCCGGGGGATCAAATCAGCCCCAGCATTTT
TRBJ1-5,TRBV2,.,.,CASDDSLNQPQHF,TGTGCCAGTGATGACAGTCTCAATCAGCCCCAGCATTTT
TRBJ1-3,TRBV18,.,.,CASSPLDRISGNTIYF,TGTGCCAGCTCACCACTCGACAGGATCTCTGGAAACACCATATATTTT
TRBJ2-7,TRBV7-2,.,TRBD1,CASSFASGTGGYEQYF,TGTGCCAGCAGCTTTGCCTCAGGGACAGGGGGGTACGAGCAGTACTTC
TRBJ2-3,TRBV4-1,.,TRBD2,CASSQGDPGGLDTQYF,TGCGCCAGCAGCCAAGGGGACCCCGGGGGGTTAGATACGCAGTATTTT
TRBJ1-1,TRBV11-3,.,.,CASSFTLRETEAFF,TGTGCCAGCAGCTTTACCCTTCGGGAAACTGAAGCTTTCTTT
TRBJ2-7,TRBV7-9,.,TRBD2,CASSPVSLASGVSYEQYF,TGTGCCAGCAGCCCCGTATCTCTAGCTAGCGGAGTTTCCTACGAGCAGTACTTC
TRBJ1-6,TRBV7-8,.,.,CASSRFSNSPLHF,TGTGCCAGCAGCCGATTCTCTAATTCACCCCTCCACTTT
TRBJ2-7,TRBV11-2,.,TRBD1,CASSAGTGTYEQYF,TGTGCCAGCAGCGCCGGGACAGGCACCTACGAGCAGTACTTC
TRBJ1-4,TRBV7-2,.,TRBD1,CASSQRPGQPNEKLFF,TGTGCCAGCAGCCAACGGCCGGGACAGCCTAATGAAAAACTGTTTTTT
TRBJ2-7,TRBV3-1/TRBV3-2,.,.,CASSQRGYVGVESSYEQYF,TGTGCCAGCAGCCAACGGGGGTACGTCGGGGTGGAGAGCTCCTACGAGCAGTACTTC
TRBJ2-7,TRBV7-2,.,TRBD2,CASRRLALGHEQYF,TGTGCCAGCAGGCGACTAGCTCTAGGTCACGAGCAGTACTTC
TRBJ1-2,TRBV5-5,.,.,CASSLGGNYGYTF,TGTGCCAGCAGCTTGGGCGGTAACTATGGCTACACCTTC
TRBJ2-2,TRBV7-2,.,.,CASRATGPGELFF,TGTGCCAGCCGGGCCACAGGACCCGGGGAGCTGTTTTTT
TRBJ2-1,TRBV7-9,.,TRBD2,CASSLRTSGDNEQFF,TGTGCCAGCAGCTTAAGGACTAGCGGGGACAATGAGCAGTTCTTC
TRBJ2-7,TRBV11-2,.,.,CASRQPSNEQYF,TGTGCCAGCAGACAACCTTCCAACGAGCAGTACTTC
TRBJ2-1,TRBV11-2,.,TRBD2,CASRSVSGGIYNEQFF,TGTGCCAGCAGGTCAGTGTCCGGGGGGATCTACAATGAGCAGTTCTTC
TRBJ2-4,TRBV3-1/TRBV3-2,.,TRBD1,CASSHRRQGLNIQYF,TGTGCCAGCAGCCATAGGAGACAGGGGTTAAACATTCAGTACTTC
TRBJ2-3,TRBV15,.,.,CATSGRERRTDTQYF,TGTGCCACTTCTGGACGGGAGCGTCGCACAGATACGCAGTATTTT
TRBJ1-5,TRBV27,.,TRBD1,CASSLTGVSNQPQHF,TGTGCCAGCAGCCTGACAGGGGTCAGCAATCAGCCCCAGCATTTT
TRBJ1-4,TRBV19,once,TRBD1,CASSEGAREKLFF,TGTGCCAGTAGTGAGGGGGCGCGAGAAAAACTGTTTTTT